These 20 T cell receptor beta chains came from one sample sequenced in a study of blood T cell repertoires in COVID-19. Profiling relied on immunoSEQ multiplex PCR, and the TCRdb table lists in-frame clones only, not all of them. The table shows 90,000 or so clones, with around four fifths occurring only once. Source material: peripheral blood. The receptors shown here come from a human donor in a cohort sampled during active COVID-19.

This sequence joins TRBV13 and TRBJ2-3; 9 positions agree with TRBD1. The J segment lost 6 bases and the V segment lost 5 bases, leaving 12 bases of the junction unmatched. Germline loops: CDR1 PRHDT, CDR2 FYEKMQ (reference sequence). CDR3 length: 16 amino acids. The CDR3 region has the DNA TGTGCCAGCAGCGCGGACCTTCGGACAGGGGAGGATACGCAGTATTTT. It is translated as CASSADLRTGEDTQYF.

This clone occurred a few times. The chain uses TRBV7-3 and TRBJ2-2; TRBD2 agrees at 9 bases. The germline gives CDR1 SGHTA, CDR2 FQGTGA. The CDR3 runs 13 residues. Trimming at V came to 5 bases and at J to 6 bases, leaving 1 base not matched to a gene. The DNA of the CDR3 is TGTGCCAGCAGCCGGACTAGCGCCGGGGAGCTGTTTTTT. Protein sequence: CASSRTSAGELFF.

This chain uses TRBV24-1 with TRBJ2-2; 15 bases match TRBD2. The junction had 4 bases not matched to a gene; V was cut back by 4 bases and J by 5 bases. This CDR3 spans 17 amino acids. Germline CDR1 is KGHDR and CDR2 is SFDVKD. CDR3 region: CATSDPGTSGRTGELFF. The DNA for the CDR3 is TGTGCCACCAGTGACCCCGGGACTAGCGGGAGGACCGGGGAGCTGTTTTTT.

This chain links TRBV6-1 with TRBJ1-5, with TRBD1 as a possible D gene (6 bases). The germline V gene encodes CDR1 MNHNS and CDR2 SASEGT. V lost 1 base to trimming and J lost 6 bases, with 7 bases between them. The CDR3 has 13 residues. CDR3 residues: CASSEGTVQPQHF. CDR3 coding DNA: TGTGCCAGCAGTGAAGGGACAGTTCAGCCCCAGCATTTT.

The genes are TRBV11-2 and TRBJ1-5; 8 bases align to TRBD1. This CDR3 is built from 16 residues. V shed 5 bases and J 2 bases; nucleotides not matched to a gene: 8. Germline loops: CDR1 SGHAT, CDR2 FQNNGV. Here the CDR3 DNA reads TGTGCCAGCAGCGCTGGGACGGGACAGGGCAATCAGCCCCAGCATTTT. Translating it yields CASSAGTGQGNQPQHF.

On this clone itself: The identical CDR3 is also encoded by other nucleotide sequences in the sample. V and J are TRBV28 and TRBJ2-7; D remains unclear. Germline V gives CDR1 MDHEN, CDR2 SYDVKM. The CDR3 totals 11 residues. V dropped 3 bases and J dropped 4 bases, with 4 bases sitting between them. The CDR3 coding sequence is TGTGCCAGCAGTTTGAGATACGAGCAGTACTTC. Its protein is CASSLRYEQYF.

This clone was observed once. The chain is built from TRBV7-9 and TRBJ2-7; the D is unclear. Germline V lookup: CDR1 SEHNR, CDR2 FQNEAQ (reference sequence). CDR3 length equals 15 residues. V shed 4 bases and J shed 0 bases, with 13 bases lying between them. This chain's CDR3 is CASSSIYSSSYEQYF. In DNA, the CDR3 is TGTGCCAGCAGCTCCATCTATTCGAGCTCCTACGAGCAGTACTTC. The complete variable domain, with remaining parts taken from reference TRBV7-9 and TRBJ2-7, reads DTGVSQNPRHKITKRGQNVTFRCDPISEHNRLYWYRQTLGQGPEFLTYFQNEAQLEKSRLLSDRFSAERPKGSFSTLEIQRTEQGDSAMYLCASSSIYSSSYEQYFGPGTRLTVT.

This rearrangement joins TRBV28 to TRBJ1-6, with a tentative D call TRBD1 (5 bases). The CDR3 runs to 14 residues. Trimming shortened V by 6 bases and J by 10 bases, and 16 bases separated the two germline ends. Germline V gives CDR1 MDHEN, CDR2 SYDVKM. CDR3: CASRPRVRVSPLHF. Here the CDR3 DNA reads TGTGCCAGCAGACCCAGGGTCCGGGTATCACCCCTCCACTTT.

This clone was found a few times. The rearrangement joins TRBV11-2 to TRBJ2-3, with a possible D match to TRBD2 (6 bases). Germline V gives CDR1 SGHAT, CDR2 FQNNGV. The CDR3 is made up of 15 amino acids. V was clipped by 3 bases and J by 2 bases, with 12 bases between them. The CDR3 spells CASSFRGLFTDTQYF. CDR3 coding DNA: TGTGCCAGCAGCTTTCGGGGGTTATTCACAGATACGCAGTATTTT.

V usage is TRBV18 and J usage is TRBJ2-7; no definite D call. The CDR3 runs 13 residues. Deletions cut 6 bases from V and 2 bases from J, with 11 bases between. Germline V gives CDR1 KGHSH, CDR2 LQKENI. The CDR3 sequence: CASSFSATYEQYF. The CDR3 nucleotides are TGTGCCAGCTCGTTCTCCGCGACCTACGAGCAGTACTTC.

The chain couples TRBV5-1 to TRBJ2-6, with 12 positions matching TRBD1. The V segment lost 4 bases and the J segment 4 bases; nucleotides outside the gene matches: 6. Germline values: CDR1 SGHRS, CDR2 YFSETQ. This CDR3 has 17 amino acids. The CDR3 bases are TGCGCCAGCAGCCCGGGACAGGGGGCGATAGGGGCCAACGTCCTGACTTTC. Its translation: CASSPGQGAIGANVLTF.

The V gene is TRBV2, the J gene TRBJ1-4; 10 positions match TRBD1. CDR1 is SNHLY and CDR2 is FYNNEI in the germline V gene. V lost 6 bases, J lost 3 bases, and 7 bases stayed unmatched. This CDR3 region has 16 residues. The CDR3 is CASRADRGHSNEKLFF. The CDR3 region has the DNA TGTGCCAGCAGGGCCGACAGGGGGCACTCTAATGAAAAACTGTTTTTT.

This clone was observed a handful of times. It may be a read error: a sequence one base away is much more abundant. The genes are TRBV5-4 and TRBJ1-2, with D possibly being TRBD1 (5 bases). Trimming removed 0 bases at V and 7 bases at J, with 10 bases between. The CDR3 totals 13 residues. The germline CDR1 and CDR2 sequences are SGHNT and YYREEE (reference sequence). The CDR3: CASSLAGGGGYTF. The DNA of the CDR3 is TGTGCCAGCAGCTTGGCGGGGGGGGGTGGCTACACCTTC.

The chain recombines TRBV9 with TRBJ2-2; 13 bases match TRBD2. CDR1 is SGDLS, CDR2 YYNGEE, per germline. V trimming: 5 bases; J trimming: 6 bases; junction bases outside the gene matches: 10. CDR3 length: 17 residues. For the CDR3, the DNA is TGTGCCAGCAGGTCCGAGGGACTAGCGGGAATCTCCGGGGAGCTGTTTTTT. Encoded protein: CASRSEGLAGISGELFF.

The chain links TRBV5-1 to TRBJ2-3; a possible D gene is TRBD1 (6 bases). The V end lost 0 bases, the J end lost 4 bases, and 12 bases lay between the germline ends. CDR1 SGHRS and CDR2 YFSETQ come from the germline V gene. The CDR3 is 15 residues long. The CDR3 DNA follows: TGCGCCAGCAGCTTGGAAGGCAGGGGCGCAGATACGCAGTATTTT. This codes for CASSLEGRGADTQYF.

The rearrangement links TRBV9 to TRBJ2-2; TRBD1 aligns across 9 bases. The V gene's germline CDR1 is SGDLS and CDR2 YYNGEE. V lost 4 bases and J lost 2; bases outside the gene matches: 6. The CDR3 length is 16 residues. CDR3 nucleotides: TGTGCCAGCAGCCCAAGGACAGGGGCCAACACCGGGGAGCTGTTTTTT. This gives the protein CASSPRTGANTGELFF.

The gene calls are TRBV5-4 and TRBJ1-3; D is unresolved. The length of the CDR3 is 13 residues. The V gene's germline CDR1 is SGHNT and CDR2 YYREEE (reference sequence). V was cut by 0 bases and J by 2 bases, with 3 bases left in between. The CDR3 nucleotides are TGTGCCAGCAGCTTGGGCGCTGGAAACACCATATATTTT. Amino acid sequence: CASSLGAGNTIYF.

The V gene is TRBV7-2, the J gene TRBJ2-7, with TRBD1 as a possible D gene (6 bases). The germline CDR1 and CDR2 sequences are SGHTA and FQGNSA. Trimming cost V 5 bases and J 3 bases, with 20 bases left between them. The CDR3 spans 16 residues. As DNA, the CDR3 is TGTGCCAGCAGCCTATGGGTCGGGGCAGGGGACTACGAGCAGTACTTC. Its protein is CASSLWVGAGDYEQYF.

The CDR3 coding sequence is TGTGCCAGCAGTCTAACCGGGACAACGGGGAATACGCAGTATTTT. Its protein product is CASSLTGTTGNTQYF. The V gene is TRBV7-9, the J gene TRBJ2-3, with D possibly being TRBD1 (6 bases). Germline V gene data show CDR1 as SEHNR and CDR2 as FQNEAQ (reference sequence). V was clipped by 6 bases and J by 7 bases, with 20 bases between them. The CDR3 contains 15 residues.

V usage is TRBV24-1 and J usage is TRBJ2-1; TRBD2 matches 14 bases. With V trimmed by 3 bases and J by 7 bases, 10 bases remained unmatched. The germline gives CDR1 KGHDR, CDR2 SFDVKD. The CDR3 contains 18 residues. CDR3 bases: TGTGCCACCAGTGATATAGGACTAGCGGGGGGTACAGGGAATGAGCAGTTCTTC. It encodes CATSDIGLAGGTGNEQFF.